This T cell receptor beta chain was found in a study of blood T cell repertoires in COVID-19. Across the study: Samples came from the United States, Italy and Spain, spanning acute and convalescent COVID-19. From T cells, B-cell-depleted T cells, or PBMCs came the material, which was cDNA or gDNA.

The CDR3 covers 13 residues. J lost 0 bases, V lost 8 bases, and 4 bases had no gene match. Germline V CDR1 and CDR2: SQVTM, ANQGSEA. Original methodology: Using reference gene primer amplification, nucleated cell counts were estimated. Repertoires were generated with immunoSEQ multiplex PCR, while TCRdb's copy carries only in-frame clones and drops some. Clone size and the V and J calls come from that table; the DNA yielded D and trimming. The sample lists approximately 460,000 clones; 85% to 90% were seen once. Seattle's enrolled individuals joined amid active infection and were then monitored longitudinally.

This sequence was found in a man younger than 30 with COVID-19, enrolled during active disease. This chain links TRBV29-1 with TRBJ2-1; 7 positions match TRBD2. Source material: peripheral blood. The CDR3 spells CSSGLVSYNEQFF. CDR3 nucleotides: TGCAGCTCTGGACTAGTCTCCTACAATGAGCAGTTCTTC.